The clone carrying this T cell receptor beta chain was found once. The data stem from a study of blood T cell repertoires in COVID-19. The method was immunoSEQ multiplex PCR; TCRdb's version includes in-frame clones alone and lacks a portion of them. The table lists 200,000 to 250,000 clones, 70% to 90% of them singletons. V lost 7 bases to trimming and J lost 6 bases, with 16 bases between them. Germline-derived CDR1 and CDR2 are GTSNPN and SVGIG (reference sequence). The CDR3 loop spans 13 amino acids. Sequencing was carried out using peripheral blood. This receptor was obtained from a woman aged 18-29 years who had recovered from COVID-19. The rearrangement links TRBV30 to TRBJ2-1; the D gene is possibly TRBD1 (5 bases). For the CDR3, the DNA is TGTGCCTACAAGAAGGGGTCCGGCAATGAGCAGTTCTTC. Protein product: CAYKKGSGNEQFF.